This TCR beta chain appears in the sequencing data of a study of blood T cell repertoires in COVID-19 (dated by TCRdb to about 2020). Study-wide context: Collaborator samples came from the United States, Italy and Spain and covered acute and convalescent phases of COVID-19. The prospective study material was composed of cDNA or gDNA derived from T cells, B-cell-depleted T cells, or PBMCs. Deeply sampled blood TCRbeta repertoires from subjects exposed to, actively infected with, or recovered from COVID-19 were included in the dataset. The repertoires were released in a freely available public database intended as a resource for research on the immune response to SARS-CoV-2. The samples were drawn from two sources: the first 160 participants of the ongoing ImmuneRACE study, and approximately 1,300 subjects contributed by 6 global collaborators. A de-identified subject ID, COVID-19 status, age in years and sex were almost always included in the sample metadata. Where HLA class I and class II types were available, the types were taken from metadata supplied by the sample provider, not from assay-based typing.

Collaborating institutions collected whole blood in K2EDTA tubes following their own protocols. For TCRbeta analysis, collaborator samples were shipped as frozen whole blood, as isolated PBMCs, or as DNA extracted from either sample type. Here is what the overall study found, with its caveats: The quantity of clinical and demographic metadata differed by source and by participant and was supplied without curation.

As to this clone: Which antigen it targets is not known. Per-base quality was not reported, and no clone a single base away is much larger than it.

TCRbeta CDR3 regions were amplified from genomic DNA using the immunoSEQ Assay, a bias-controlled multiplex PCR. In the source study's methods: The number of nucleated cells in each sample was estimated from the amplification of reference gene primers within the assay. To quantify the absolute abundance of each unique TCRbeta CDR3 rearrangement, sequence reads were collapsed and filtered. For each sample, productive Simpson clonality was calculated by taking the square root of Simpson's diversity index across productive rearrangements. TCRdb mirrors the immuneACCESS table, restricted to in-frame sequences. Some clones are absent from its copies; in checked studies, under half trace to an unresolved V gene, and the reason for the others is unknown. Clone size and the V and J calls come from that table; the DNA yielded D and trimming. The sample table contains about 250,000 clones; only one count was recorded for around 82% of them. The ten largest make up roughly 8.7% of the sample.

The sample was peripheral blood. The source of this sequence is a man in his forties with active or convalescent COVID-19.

The DNA sequence is as follows: TGTGCCAGCAGTTCTACGACAGGGCGAATTGCTCACGGGATCCACTTT. Translation gives CASSSTTGRIAHGIHF. The chain is assembled from TRBV28 and TRBJ1-6; 7 nucleotides in the junction match TRBD1. Germline trimming amounts to 4 bases on V and 17 bases on J, with 20 as the count of junction bases outside the gene matches. The germline V gene supplies CDR1 MDHEN and CDR2 SYDVKM. The CDR3 sequence holds 16 residues, the cysteine and phenylalanine included. This entry keeps only the CDR3 DNA: 48 bases, framed from base 1. Joined to the reference TRBV28 and TRBJ1-6 proteins, this CDR3 gives the full variable domain: DVKVTQSSRYLVKRTGEKVFLECVQDMDHENMFWYRQDPGLGLRLIYFSYDVKMKEKGDIPEGYSVSREKKERFSLILESASTNQTSMYLCASSSTTGRIAHGIHFGNGTRLTVT.